Below are 10 T cell receptor beta chains sequenced from a single sample in a study of graft-versus-host responses after intestinal transplantation. For these TCRs, the target antigens are not known. Clones were sequenced by immunoSEQ multiplex PCR, and TCRdb holds only the in-frame ones, with some missing. The sample yields about 110,000 clones, roughly 87% seen once. The specimen comprised unstimulated CD4+ T cells sorted from spleen or lymph node cells, sampled before transplant. These TCRs come from a human donor who was the organ donor for an intestinal transplant.

The V call is TRBV7-9, the J call TRBJ2-3; the D gene is possibly TRBD2 (5 bases). The CDR3 contains 15 residues. The V end was cut by 5 bases, the J end by 2 bases, with 14 bases between. The germline CDR1 and CDR2 sequences are SEHNR and FQNEAQ (reference sequence). CDR3 in amino acids: CASSAHSGTTDTQYF. CDR3 sequence (DNA): TGTGCCAGCAGCGCCCACAGCGGTACCACAGATACGCAGTATTTT.

The chain has TRBV7-3 and TRBJ2-3; D gene uncertain. V was clipped by 5 bases and J by 0 bases, with 9 bases between them. There are 14 residues in the CDR3. Germline lookup yields CDR1 SGHTA and CDR2 FQGTGA. This chain's CDR3 is CASSPGPSTDTQYF. For the CDR3, the DNA is TGTGCCAGCAGCCCCGGACCAAGCACAGATACGCAGTATTTT. Drawing the rest from reference TRBV7-3 and TRBJ2-3, the complete variable domain is GAGVSQTPSNKVTEKGKYVELRCDPISGHTALYWYRQSLGQGPEFLIYFQGTGAADDSGLPNDRFFAVRPEGSVSTLKIQRTERGDSAVYLCASSPGPSTDTQYFGPGTRLTVL.

V usage is TRBV7-9 and J usage is TRBJ1-1; D is undetermined. Germline V lookup: CDR1 SEHNR, CDR2 FQNEAQ (reference sequence). The length of the CDR3 is 14 residues. V lost 5 bases to trimming and J lost 11 bases, with 21 bases between them. The CDR3: CASSTNRGRYDAFF. CDR3 nucleotide sequence: TGTGCCAGCAGCACCAATCGCGGGCGTTACGATGCTTTCTTT.

The chain links TRBV18 to TRBJ1-1; TRBD1 aligns across 10 bases. Germline V gene data show CDR1 as KGHSH and CDR2 as LQKENI. J lost 1 base, V lost 4 bases, and 6 bases had no gene match. The CDR3 runs 16 residues. The CDR3 region has the DNA TGTGCCAGCTCACGACAGGGGGCTTCTCCGAACACTGAAGCTTTCTTT. It codes for CASSRQGASPNTEAFF.

This chain connects TRBV5-5 to TRBJ2-1, with a possible D match to TRBD2 (7 bases). Trimming took off 4 bases at V and 7 bases at J, with 15 bases between the two ends. The CDR3 is 14 amino acids. Germline V gene data show CDR1 as SGHKS and CDR2 as YYEKEE (reference sequence). The DNA for the CDR3 is TGTGCCAGCAGCACCGGGGGGCTAAGTAATGAGCAGTTCTTC. Translated: CASSTGGLSNEQFF.

By share, this clone ranks as medium-sized. The chain recombines TRBV7-9 with TRBJ1-1, with a tentative D call TRBD1 (6 bases). The length of the CDR3 is 14 residues. V lost 8 bases to trimming and J lost 1 base, with 14 bases between them. The germline V gene encodes CDR1 SEHNR and CDR2 FQNEAQ (reference sequence). Here the CDR3 DNA reads TGTGCCAGCTCTAACAGGGAACAGAACACTGAAGCTTTCTTT. Amino acid sequence: CASSNREQNTEAFF.

The rearrangement joins TRBV5-4 to TRBJ1-1; no firm D call. Trimming cost V 7 bases and J 4 bases, with 8 bases left between them. This CDR3 spans 11 amino acids. Looked up from germline, CDR1 is SGHNT and CDR2 is YYREEE (reference sequence). The CDR3 is CASRSRTEAFF. The CDR3 nucleotides are TGTGCCAGCCGTAGTCGCACTGAAGCTTTCTTT.

The chain recombines TRBV9 with TRBJ2-1, with D perhaps matching TRBD2 (8 bases). Trimming left V 2 bases short and J 3 bases short, with 15 bases between. CDR1 and CDR2 (germline): SGDLS, YYNGEE. This CDR3 region has 16 residues. CDR3 in DNA: TGTGCCAGCAGCGTCAGGGGGAGCGGGGGCTACAATGAGCAGTTCTTC. This gives the protein CASSVRGSGGYNEQFF.

The chain joins TRBV7-9 to TRBJ2-5, with a possible D match to TRBD2 (6 bases). This CDR3 is 15 amino acids long. The germline CDR1 and CDR2 sequences are SEHNR and FQNEAQ (reference sequence). Trimming stripped 1 base from V and 3 bases from J, with 12 bases between. The CDR3 coding sequence is TGTGCCAGCAGCTTAGGACCAGGAGGGGAAGAGACCCAGTACTTC. Its protein is CASSLGPGGEETQYF. Full variable domain (remainder filled in from reference TRBV7-9 and TRBJ2-5): DTGVSQNPRHKITKRGQNVTFRCDPISEHNRLYWYRQTLGQGPEFLTYFQNEAQLEKSRLLSDRFSAERPKGSFSTLEIQRTEQGDSAMYLCASSLGPGGEETQYFGPGTRLLVL.

This chain connects TRBV4-2 to TRBJ2-1; 10 nucleotides match TRBD2. Trimming took 0 bases from V and 8 from J; bases not matched to a gene: 13. The length of the CDR3 is 18 residues. The germline CDR1 and CDR2 sequences are LGHNA and YNFKEQ. As DNA, the CDR3 is TGTGCCAGCAGCCAAGAGGGCCGGACTAGCGGAACCTTATATGAGCAGTTCTTC. It translates to CASSQEGRTSGTLYEQFF.